Listed here are 7 T cell receptor beta chains from one sample, sequenced in a study of T cell repertoires in aging, cancer and after chemotherapy (dated by TCRdb to about 2019). Sequencer: Illumina MiSeq. Using a mixed TRB-A/B primer pool, multiplex touch-down PCR amplified rearranged TRB sequences covering the V, D and J segments. TCRdb reran the public reads through fastp at Q25 and MiXCR, keeping productive beta chains. Each entry merges the rows of one CDR3 protein and shows their most common DNA and genes. This sample lists around 2,000 distinct CDR3 sequences; less than 35% were detected once. The ten top clones hold roughly 50% of the sample. Genomic DNA extracted from peripheral blood, rather than sorted cells or RNA, was used as the source for amplification of TCR beta rearrangements. Sequencing was performed on blood. Receptor source: a human donor with a blood cancer.

This clonotype was counted between two and nine times. The CDR3 DNA sequence: TGTGCCATCAGTAGGGAGGACAGGGGGCACTACGAGCAGTACTTC. It specifies CAISREDRGHYEQYF. The V and J genes are TRBV10-3 and TRBJ2-7, with 11 bases lining up with TRBD1. Germline CDR1 reads ENHRY; CDR2 reads SYGVKD. The junction had 6 bases not matched to a gene; V was cut back by 5 bases and J by 3 bases. The CDR3 sequence is 15 residues long.

Judged by abundance, this clonotype is medium-sized. V gene TRBV6-5 combines with J gene TRBJ2-7, with D perhaps TRBD1 (5 bases). Germline V gene data show CDR1 as MNHEY and CDR2 as SVGAGI. V was trimmed by 5 bases and J by 7 bases, leaving 15 bases between them. The CDR3 is 13 residues long. The DNA for the CDR3 is TGTGCCAGCAGTCCCCGACAGTCGAGGGAGCAGTACGTC. It codes for CASSPRQSREQYV.

The rearrangement links TRBV6-5 to TRBJ2-7; 9 bases align to TRBD1. V was pared by 8 bases and J by 4 bases, with 21 bases of the junction left unmatched. The CDR3 has 18 amino acids. Germline-derived CDR1 and CDR2 are MNHEY and SVGAGI. The CDR3 bases are TGTGCCAGCCCCCCAACCTCCGGGGGACAGGGTGGCCTTTACGAGCAGTACGTC. Residues: CASPPTSGGQGGLYEQYV.

This rearrangement joins TRBV12-3 or TRBV12-4 to TRBJ1-6, with 9 bases matching TRBD1. The CDR3 is 14 residues long. Unmatched junction bases numbered 3, after V lost 5 bases and J lost 7 bases. CDR3 sequence: CASSIGTGNSPLHF. The CDR3 DNA is TGTGCCAGCAGTATAGGGACAGGGAATTCACCCCTCCACTTT.

This clonotype came up a few times. The chain employs TRBV6-5 and TRBJ1-6; a possible D gene is TRBD1 (5 bases). The V end was cut by 6 bases, the J end by 5 bases, with 14 bases between. CDR1 is MNHEY, CDR2 SVGAGI, per germline. The CDR3 has 15 amino acids. The CDR3 sequence is CASRPPGPNNSPLHF. For the CDR3, the DNA is TGTGCCAGCAGGCCCCCGGGACCGAATAATTCACCCCTCCACTTT.

This clonotype was detected once. This rearrangement joins TRBV7-9 to TRBJ2-7; 12 nucleotides align to TRBD2. Germline CDR1 is SEHNR and CDR2 is FQNEAQ (reference sequence). V lost 0 bases, J lost 5 bases, and 5 bases stayed unmatched. The CDR3 extends over 16 amino acids. The CDR3 nucleotides read TGTGCCAGCAGCTTAGCTCAGGGACTAGCGGGCCACGAGCAGTACGTC. It is translated as CASSLAQGLAGHEQYV.

V is TRBV10-3 and J is TRBJ1-4; D is undetermined. V was shortened by 10 bases and J by 7 bases, with 16 bases between the two germline ends. The germline V gene encodes CDR1 ENHRY and CDR2 SYGVKD. The CDR3 consists of 13 residues. The CDR3 coding sequence is TGTGCCACCTCGACACGGTTTGTTGAAAAACTGTTTTTT. Protein product: CATSTRFVEKLFF.